Given below is one T cell receptor beta chain in context. Its antigen is not known. These data are taken from a study of cytomegalovirus exposure and HLA in healthy donors. Overall study findings and caveats: Several of the most significant clusters were apparently associated with common viral pathogens in a later analysis.

PCR was performed using 60 Vbeta and 13 Jbeta primers. The protocol was immunoSEQ multiplex PCR, while the TCRdb copy is restricted to in-frame clones and leaves out a portion. The table lists about 98,000 clones, 81% of them singletons. This TCR derives from a man aged 35 to 55 in good health and CMV-seronegative. Material: PBMCs.

The CDR3 here is CASSHPFGGGVEDTQYF. As DNA, the CDR3 is TGCGCCAGCAGCCACCCGTTCGGAGGGGGGGTTGAAGATACGCAGTATTTT. The rearrangement joins TRBV4-1 to TRBJ2-3; the D gene is possibly TRBD2 (7 bases). The CDR3 is 17 amino acids. V gave up 3 bases and J gave up 5 bases, with 21 bases separating them. Germline CDR1 is MGHRA and CDR2 is YSYEKL.